The 4 T cell receptor beta chains listed next were all sequenced from one sample in a study of blood T cell repertoires in COVID-19. Libraries were prepared by immunoSEQ multiplex PCR; TCRdb keeps only in-frame clonotypes and omits some of them. The table lists 180,000 or so clones, around 85% of them singletons. Sequences were obtained from peripheral blood. The receptors were gathered from a man in his 60s who had recovered from COVID-19.

The chain uses TRBV3-1 (or the pseudogene TRBV3-2) and TRBJ2-1; maybe TRBD1 (5 bases). The CDR3 has 14 amino acids. Between the trimmed V and J ends, which lost 4 bases and 1 base, there was a span of 8 bases. Germline lookup yields CDR1 LGHDT and CDR2 YNNKEL (reference sequence). The CDR3 DNA follows: TGTGCCAGCAGCCCCCAGGGTTCCTACAATGAGCAGTTCTTC. Amino acids: CASSPQGSYNEQFF.

This sequence joins TRBV27 and TRBJ2-7, with D tentatively TRBD1 (5 bases). The V and J ends lost 3 bases and 5 bases respectively, with 14 bases between them. The CDR3 loop spans 14 amino acids. Germline values: CDR1 MNHEY, CDR2 SMNVEV (reference sequence). The CDR3 region is CASSLSQGVHEQYF. CDR3 in DNA: TGTGCCAGCAGTTTGAGTCAGGGTGTCCACGAGCAGTACTTC.

The chain has TRBV5-1 and TRBJ2-1; tentative D call: TRBD2 (5 bases). The germline gives CDR1 SGHRS, CDR2 YFSETQ. CDR3 length equals 15 residues. Between the trimmed V and J ends, which lost 1 base and 3 bases, there was a span of 11 bases. CDR3 region: CASSLPGSGYNEQFF. CDR3 sequence (DNA): TGCGCCAGCAGCTTGCCGGGGAGCGGCTACAATGAGCAGTTCTTC. The whole variable domain, remainder taken from reference TRBV5-1 and TRBJ2-1, is KAGVTQTPRYLIKTRGQQVTLSCSPISGHRSVSWYQQTPGQGLQFLFEYFSETQRNKGNFPGRFSGRQFSNSRSEMNVSTLELGDSALYLCASSLPGSGYNEQFFGPGTRLTVL.

The genes are TRBV2 and TRBJ1-6; perhaps TRBD1 as D (5 bases). V was clipped by 8 bases and J by 9 bases, with 14 bases between them. The length of the CDR3 is 13 residues. Germline V CDR1 and CDR2: SNHLY, FYNNEI. CDR3 DNA: TGTGCCAGCCGGGGGGGACCGCCTTCACCCCTCCACTTT. Its protein product is CASRGGPPSPLHF.